What follows is one T cell receptor beta chain and its context. Its matching antigen is unknown. The source of the sample is a study of human T cells and chemical hapten exposure. Findings of the study overall: Sensitizing with DPC caused no change in TCRs above 1 in 1000 frequency.

Time point in this sample: patch test 2, 6 weeks after DPC sensitization. The treatment here: therapeutic diphenylcyclopropenone sensitization with weekly scalp DPC. This CDR3 has 14 amino acids. The germline gives CDR1 MNHEY, CDR2 SVGAGI. J gave up 3 bases and V 5 bases, and 7 bases lay outside the gene matches. Individual cDNA molecules in this library carried unique molecular identifiers. Original methodology: Sampled TCR counts reached a median of approximately 100,000 per sample, with values ranging from about 20,000 to 700,000. From the RACE reads, TCRdb called clonotypes with MiXCR, one entry per CDR3 protein. The V and J calls follow TCRdb's processing rather than the paper's. The sample has hundreds of thousands of distinct CDR3 sequences, around 6% seen once.

The receptor's source is a woman between 18 and 29 years old with alopecia areata. Some clones in this sample may be carry-over from other donors' samples. The chain links TRBV6-5 to TRBJ2-7, with TRBD2 matching over 7 bases. Sequencing used whole blood, obtained in connection with sensitization to the hapten diphenylcyclopropenone (DPC). The CDR3 region is CASSRGDGFYEQYF. The CDR3 nucleotides are TGTGCCAGCAGTCGGGGGGACGGATTCTACGAGCAGTACTTC.